The clone carrying this TCR beta chain appeared once. Under the authors' procedure: It was from reference gene primer amplification that nucleated cell counts were estimated. Using immunoSEQ multiplex PCR, the repertoire was profiled, and TCRdb retains in-frame clones only, with some absent. The V and J calls and clone size were taken over from that table, and D and trimming were inferred from the DNA. The top ten hold 4.5% to 5.5% of the sample, which has tens of thousands of clones, approximately 90% seen once. The data were obtained in a study of blood T cell repertoires in COVID-19. On the study more broadly: From the United States, Italy and Spain came samples of acute and convalescent COVID-19. PBMCs, B-cell-depleted T cells, or T cells provided the cDNA or gDNA that made up the material.

Germline V lookup: CDR1 SGHNT, CDR2 YYREEE (reference sequence). The CDR3 contains 13 residues. Trimming took 4 bases from V and 7 from J, leaving 12 bases between them. The chain recombines TRBV5-4 with TRBJ1-3; D is ambiguous. The clonotype was recovered from a woman aged 55-69 years with active COVID-19. The sequencing sample was made of peripheral blood. CDR3 in amino acids: CASSAGRGNTIYF. As DNA, the CDR3 is TGTGCCAGCAGCGCCGGAAGAGGGAACACCATATATTTT.